These T cell receptor beta chains were read from a single sample in a study of T cell responses to AZD1222 COVID-19 vaccine. Repertoires were generated with immunoSEQ multiplex PCR, while TCRdb's copy carries only in-frame clones and drops some. This table has over 150,000 clones, more than 75% appearing once. The specimen was peripheral blood, collected 28 days after the second AZD1222 dose. The receptors shown here come from an adult who received the AZD1222 COVID-19 vaccine. Each CDR3 is given with its conserved first and last residue. The D gene is left open where the match is weak. Rows give clone size only sometimes, using once, few, many, or a class for an expanded clone.

clone_size,cdr3_length,j_call,v_call,d_call,cdr3_aa,cdr3_nt
few,16,TRBJ2-7,TRBV6-2/TRBV6-3,-,CASSYSGTANSYEQYF,TGTGCCAGCAGTTACTCGGGCACCGCTAACTCCTACGAGCAGTACTTC
-,14,TRBJ1-1,TRBV18,-,CASSPAGSKPNAFF,TGTGCCAGCTCACCAGCAGGTTCGAAGCCGAATGCTTTCTTT
-,11,TRBJ1-1,TRBV6-5,-,CASSYRGEAFF,TGTGCCAGCAGTTACAGGGGAGAAGCTTTCTTT
-,15,TRBJ2-7,TRBV10-2,TRBD2,CASSEPSGGHYEQYF,TGCGCCAGCAGTGAGCCTAGCGGGGGGCACTACGAGCAGTACTTC
many,8,TRBJ2-1,TRBV20-1,-,CSVLGRFF,TGCAGTGTACTCGGGCGGTTCTTC
-,14,TRBJ1-3,TRBV9,-,CASNADVAGNTIYF,TGTGCCAGCAATGCGGACGTGGCCGGAAACACCATATATTTT
-,13,TRBJ2-7,TRBV7-6,-,CASSLGHGDEQYF,TGTGCCAGCAGCTTAGGGCACGGCGACGAGCAGTACTTC
once,15,TRBJ2-3,TRBV11-3,-,CASSLEGTSTDTQYF,TGTGCCAGCAGCTTAGAGGGGACTAGCACAGATACGCAGTATTTT
-,11,TRBJ2-2,TRBV29-1,TRBD2,CSVAGGRELFF,TGCAGCGTTGCCGGGGGGAGGGAGCTGTTTTTT
-,15,TRBJ2-4,TRBV19,-,CATRRSGWTKNIQYF,TGTGCCACCCGCCGGTCAGGGTGGACCAAAAACATTCAGTACTTC
-,13,TRBJ2-7,TRBV10-2,-,CASGGARTYEQYF,TGCGCCAGCGGGGGAGCGAGAACTTACGAGCAGTACTTC
-,11,TRBJ1-2,TRBV20-1,-,CSASATYGYTF,TGCAGTGCTAGTGCTACATATGGCTACACCTTC
-,11,TRBJ2-3,TRBV6-5,-,CASRVTDTQYF,TGTGCCAGCAGGGTCACAGATACGCAGTATTTT
-,14,TRBJ1-5,TRBV4-3,-,CASSQGRGSQPQHF,TGCGCCAGCAGCCAAGGAAGAGGGAGTCAGCCCCAGCATTTT
-,14,TRBJ2-3,TRBV10-3,-,CAILNRQERDTQYF,TGTGCCATTTTGAACCGCCAGGAGAGGGATACGCAGTATTTT
-,13,TRBJ1-2,TRBV7-9,-,CASSLGQFSGYTF,TGTGCCAGCAGCTTGGGGCAGTTTTCAGGCTACACCTTC
-,12,TRBJ1-1,TRBV7-2,-,CASSLGRREAFF,TGTGCCAGCAGCTTAGGTCGGAGGGAAGCTTTCTTT
-,15,TRBJ2-1,TRBV5-1,TRBD2,CASSPIAGGLNEQFF,TGCGCCAGCAGCCCGATAGCGGGGGGGTTGAATGAGCAGTTCTTC
-,14,TRBJ1-1,TRBV5-6,-,CASSLGRPLREAFF,TGTGCCAGCAGCTTGGGGCGTCCTCTCCGCGAAGCTTTCTTT
-,14,TRBJ1-5,TRBV5-5,-,CASSLSQGNQPQHF,TGTGCCAGCAGCTTATCTCAGGGCAATCAGCCCCAGCATTTT
-,14,TRBJ1-1,TRBV7-2,-,CASNNEGSATEAFF,TGTGCCAGCAACAATGAGGGCTCCGCCACTGAAGCTTTCTTT
-,15,TRBJ2-1,TRBV19,-,CASSIEDIPRDEQFF,TGTGCCAGTAGTATCGAGGACATACCCCGGGATGAGCAGTTCTTC
-,16,TRBJ2-1,TRBV7-6,-,CASSLEGHSSYNEQFF,TGTGCCAGCAGCTTAGAGGGCCATTCCTCCTACAATGAGCAGTTCTTC
-,14,TRBJ1-5,TRBV2,-,CASSEGRGKQPQHF,TGTGCCAGCAGTGAAGGTAGGGGAAAGCAGCCCCAGCATTTT
-,16,TRBJ2-3,TRBV27,TRBD2,CASISLRRGVTDTQYF,TGTGCCAGCATATCTTTAAGGCGGGGGGTAACAGATACGCAGTATTTT
-,13,TRBJ1-2,TRBV6-5,-,CASWGWPSYGYTF,TGTGCCAGTTGGGGCTGGCCGAGCTATGGCTACACCTTC
-,15,TRBJ1-1,TRBV4-1,-,CASSQAGVLNTEAFF,TGCGCCAGCAGCCAAGCCGGAGTACTGAACACTGAAGCTTTCTTT
once,20,TRBJ2-5,TRBV6-1,TRBD2,CASSVLLAGGPGIRQETQYF,TGTGCCAGCAGTGTTCTCCTAGCGGGGGGGCCGGGGATAAGGCAAGAGACCCAGTACTTC
-,15,TRBJ2-3,TRBV5-6,TRBD2,CASSLGAGVTDTQYF,TGTGCCAGCAGCTTGGGAGCGGGGGTCACAGATACGCAGTATTTT
-,13,TRBJ2-5,TRBV5-5,-,CASRQVRQETQYF,TGTGCCAGCAGGCAGGTCCGGCAAGAGACCCAGTACTTC
-,16,TRBJ2-1,TRBV3-1/TRBV3-2,TRBD2,CASSQEAGGRYNEQFF,TGTGCCAGCAGCCAAGAGGCGGGGGGGCGGTACAATGAGCAGTTCTTC
-,14,TRBJ1-5,TRBV6-5,-,CASSYGGSGQPQHF,TGTGCCAGCAGTTACGGGGGTAGCGGGCAGCCCCAGCATTTT
many,15,TRBJ1-4,TRBV30,-,CAWPPRPVRYEKLFF,TGTGCCTGGCCTCCCCGCCCAGTAAGATATGAAAAACTGTTTTTT